This section outlines one TCR beta chain sequence together with its context. Its antigen is not identified. These data are taken from a study of cytomegalovirus exposure and HLA in healthy donors. The PCR was carried out with 60 Vbeta primers and 13 Jbeta primers. Profiling relied on immunoSEQ multiplex PCR, and the TCRdb table lists in-frame clones only, not all of them. The sample includes 150,000 or so clones, roughly 74% seen only once; the top ten take about 8%. The germline V gene encodes CDR1 MNHNY and CDR2 SVGAGI (reference sequence). The CDR3 has 12 amino acids. Between the trimmed V and J ends, which lost 2 bases and 8 bases, there was a span of 9 bases. Study results and caveats: CMV antigen specificity of a few CMV-associated chains was confirmed in vitro. A link between a missense DCLRE1C variant and TCR beta V- and J-gene trimming emerged from a later analysis. The classifier reportedly diagnosed cytomegalovirus status with high specificity and sensitivity. HLA allele associations emerged for some 16,000 TCR beta sequences in a later analysis, at 0.05 false discovery rate.

V is TRBV6-6 and J is TRBJ1-1, with D uncertain. This clonotype originated in a woman aged 35 to 49 in good health and CMV-seropositive. The sequencing sample was made of PBMCs. Written as DNA, the CDR3 is TGTGCCAGCAGTTACCGGGGTCAGGAAGCTTTCTTT. Protein: CASSYRGQEAFF.